This T cell receptor beta chain was observed in a study of blood T cell repertoires in COVID-19. For the study at large: Nucleic acid was either cDNA or gDNA, and it came from T cells, B-cell-depleted T cells, or PBMCs.

Seattle cases were enrolled at active infection and followed longitudinally. Only in-frame clones appear in the TCRdb table, and some are missing; sequencing was by immunoSEQ multiplex PCR. The table lists approximately 200,000 clones, around 89% of them singletons. CDR3 size: 15 residues. Germline V lookup: CDR1 KGHSH, CDR2 LQKENI. J was trimmed by 4 bases and V by 3 bases; bases with no gene match: 9. The chain employs TRBV18 and TRBJ2-7, with TRBD1 matching 7 bases. Sequencing was carried out using peripheral blood. The clonotype was recovered from a young man with COVID-19, enrolled during active disease. The CDR3 reads CASSPTGTAEYEQYF. As DNA, the CDR3 is TGTGCCAGCTCACCGACCGGGACAGCCGAATACGAGCAGTACTTC.